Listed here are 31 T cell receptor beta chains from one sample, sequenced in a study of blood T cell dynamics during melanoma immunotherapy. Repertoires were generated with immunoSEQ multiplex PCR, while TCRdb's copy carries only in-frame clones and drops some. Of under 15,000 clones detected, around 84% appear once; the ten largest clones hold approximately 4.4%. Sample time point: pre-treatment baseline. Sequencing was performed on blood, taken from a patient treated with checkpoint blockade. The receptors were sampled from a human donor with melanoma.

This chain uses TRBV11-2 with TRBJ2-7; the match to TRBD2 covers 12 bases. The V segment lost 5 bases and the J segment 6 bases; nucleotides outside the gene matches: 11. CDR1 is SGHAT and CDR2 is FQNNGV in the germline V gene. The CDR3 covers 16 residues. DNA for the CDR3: TGTGCCAGCAGCCCCCTGACTAGCGGGAGACCCCTCGAGCAGTACTTC. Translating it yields CASSPLTSGRPLEQYF.

The CDR3, as DNA: TGTGCCAGAAGCTTCCCCCGGGGGATTCAGCCCCAGCATTTT. Encoded protein: CARSFPRGIQPQHF. The gene calls are TRBV5-3 and TRBJ1-5; possibly TRBD1 for D (5 bases). TRBV5-3 counts as an open reading frame of uncertain function. The CDR3 is 14 amino acids. V shed 2 bases and J shed 6 bases, with 12 bases lying between them.

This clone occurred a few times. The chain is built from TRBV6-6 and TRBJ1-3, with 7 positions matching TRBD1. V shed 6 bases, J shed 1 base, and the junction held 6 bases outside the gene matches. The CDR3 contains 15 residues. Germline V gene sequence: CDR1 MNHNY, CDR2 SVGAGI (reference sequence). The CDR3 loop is CASRKTGLSGNTIYF. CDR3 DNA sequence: TGTGCCAGCAGAAAGACAGGGTTATCTGGAAACACCATATATTTT.

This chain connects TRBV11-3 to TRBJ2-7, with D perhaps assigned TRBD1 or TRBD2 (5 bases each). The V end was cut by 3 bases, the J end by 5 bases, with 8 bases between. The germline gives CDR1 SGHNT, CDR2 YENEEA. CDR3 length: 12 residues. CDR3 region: CASSLRGNEQYF. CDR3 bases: TGTGCCAGCAGCTTGAGGGGAAACGAGCAGTACTTC.

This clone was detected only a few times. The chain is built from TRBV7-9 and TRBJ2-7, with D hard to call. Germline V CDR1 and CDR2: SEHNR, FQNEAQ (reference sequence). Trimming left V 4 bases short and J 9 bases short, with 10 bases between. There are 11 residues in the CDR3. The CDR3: CASSSLIGQYF. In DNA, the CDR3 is TGTGCCAGCAGCTCCCTCATCGGGCAGTACTTC.

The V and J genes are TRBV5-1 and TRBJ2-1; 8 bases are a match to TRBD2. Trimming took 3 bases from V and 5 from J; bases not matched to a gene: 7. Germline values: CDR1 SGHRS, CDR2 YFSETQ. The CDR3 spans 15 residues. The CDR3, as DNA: TGCGCCAGCAGCTCCGGGGTAGCGGGGAACAATGAGCAGTTCTTC. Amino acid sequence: CASSSGVAGNNEQFF.

CDR3 sequence (DNA): TGCAGCGCAGGACGGGCAGGGGGCGAGACCCAGTACTTC. It yields the protein CSAGRAGGETQYF. The rearrangement links TRBV29-1 to TRBJ2-5; 8 nucleotides align to TRBD1. The CDR3 length is 13 residues. Germline lookup yields CDR1 SQVTM and CDR2 ANQGSEA. With 7 bases clipped from V and 5 bases from J, the junction kept 9 bases outside the gene matches.

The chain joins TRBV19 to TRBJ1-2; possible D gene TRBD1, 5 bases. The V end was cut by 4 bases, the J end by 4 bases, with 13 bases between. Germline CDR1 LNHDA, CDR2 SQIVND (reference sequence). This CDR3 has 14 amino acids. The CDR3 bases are TGTGCCAGTAGTAACGACGGCAGGGCCTATGGCTACACCTTC. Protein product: CASSNDGRAYGYTF.

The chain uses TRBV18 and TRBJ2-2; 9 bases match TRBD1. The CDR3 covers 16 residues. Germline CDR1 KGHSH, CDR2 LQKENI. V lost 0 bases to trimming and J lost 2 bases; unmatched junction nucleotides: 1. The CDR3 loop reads CASSPPTGGNTGELFF. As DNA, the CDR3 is TGTGCCAGCTCACCACCGACAGGGGGAAACACCGGGGAGCTGTTTTTT.

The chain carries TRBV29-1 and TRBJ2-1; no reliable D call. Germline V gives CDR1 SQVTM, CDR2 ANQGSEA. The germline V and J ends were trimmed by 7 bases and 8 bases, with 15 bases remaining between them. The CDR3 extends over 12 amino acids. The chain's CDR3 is CSARVKDHEQFF. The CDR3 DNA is TGCAGCGCCCGAGTCAAGGACCATGAGCAGTTCTTC.

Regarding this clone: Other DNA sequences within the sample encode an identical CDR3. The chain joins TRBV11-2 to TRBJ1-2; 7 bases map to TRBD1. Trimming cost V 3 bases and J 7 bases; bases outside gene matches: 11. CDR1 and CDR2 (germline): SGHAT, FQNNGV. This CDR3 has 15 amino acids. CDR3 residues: CASSLNPGGGGGYTF. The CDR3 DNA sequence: TGTGCCAGCAGCTTGAACCCAGGGGGGGGAGGTGGCTACACCTTC.

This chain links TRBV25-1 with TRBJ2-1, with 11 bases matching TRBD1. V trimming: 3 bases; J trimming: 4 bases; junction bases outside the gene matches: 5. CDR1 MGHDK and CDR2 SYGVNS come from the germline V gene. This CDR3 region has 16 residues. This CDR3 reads CASSDRTGGLYNEQFF. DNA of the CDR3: TGTGCCAGCAGTGACCGGACAGGGGGCTTATACAATGAGCAGTTCTTC.

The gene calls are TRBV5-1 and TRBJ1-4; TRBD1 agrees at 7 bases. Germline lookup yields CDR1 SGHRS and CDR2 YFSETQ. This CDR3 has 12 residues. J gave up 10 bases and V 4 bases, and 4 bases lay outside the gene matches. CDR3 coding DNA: TGCGCCAGCAGCGAACAGGGGCGAAAACTGTTTTTT. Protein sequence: CASSEQGRKLFF.

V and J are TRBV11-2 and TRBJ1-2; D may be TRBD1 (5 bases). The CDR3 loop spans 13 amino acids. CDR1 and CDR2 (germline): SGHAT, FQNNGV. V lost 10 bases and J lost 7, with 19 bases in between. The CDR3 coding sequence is TGTGCCACGCGGGGCAGGGTCGCTGGTGGCTACACCTTC. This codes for CATRGRVAGGYTF.

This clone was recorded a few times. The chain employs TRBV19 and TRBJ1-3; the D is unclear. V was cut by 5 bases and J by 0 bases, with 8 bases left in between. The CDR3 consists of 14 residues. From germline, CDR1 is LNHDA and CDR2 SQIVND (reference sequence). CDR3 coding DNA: TGTGCCAGTAGTGCGACCGTCTCTGGAAACACCATATATTTT. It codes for CASSATVSGNTIYF.

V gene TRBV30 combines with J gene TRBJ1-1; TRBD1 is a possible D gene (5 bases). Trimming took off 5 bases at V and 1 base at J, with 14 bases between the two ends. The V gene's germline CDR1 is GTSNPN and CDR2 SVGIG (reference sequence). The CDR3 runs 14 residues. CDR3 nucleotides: TGTGCCTGGGGTCGGAAGGGGAGGAACACTGAAGCTTTCTTT. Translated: CAWGRKGRNTEAFF.

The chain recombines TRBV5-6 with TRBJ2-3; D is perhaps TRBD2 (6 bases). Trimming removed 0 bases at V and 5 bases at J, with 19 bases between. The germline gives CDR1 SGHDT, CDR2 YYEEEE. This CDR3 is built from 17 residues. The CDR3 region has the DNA TGTGCCAGCAGCTTGGGACCCGGGACTCTCGGCGTAGATACGCAGTATTTT. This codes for CASSLGPGTLGVDTQYF.

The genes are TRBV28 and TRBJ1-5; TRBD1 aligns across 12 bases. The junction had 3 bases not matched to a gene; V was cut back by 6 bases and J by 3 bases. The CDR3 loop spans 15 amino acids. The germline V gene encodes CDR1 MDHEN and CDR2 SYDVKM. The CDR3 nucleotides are TGTGCCAGCAGGGGGACAGGGGGCAACAATCAGCCCCAGCATTTT. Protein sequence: CASRGTGGNNQPQHF.

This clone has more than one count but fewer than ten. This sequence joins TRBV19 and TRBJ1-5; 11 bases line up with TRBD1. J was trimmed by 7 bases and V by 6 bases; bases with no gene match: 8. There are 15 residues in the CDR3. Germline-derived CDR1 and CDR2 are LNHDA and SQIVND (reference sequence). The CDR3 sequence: CASRMRTGGFQPQHF. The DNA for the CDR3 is TGTGCCAGTAGAATGCGGACAGGGGGCTTCCAGCCCCAGCATTTT.

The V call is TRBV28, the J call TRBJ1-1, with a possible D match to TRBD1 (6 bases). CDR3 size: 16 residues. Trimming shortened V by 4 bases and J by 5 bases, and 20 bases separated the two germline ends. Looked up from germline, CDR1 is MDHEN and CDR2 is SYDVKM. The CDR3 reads CASSSAGAGRGTEAFF. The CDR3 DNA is TGTGCCAGCAGTTCCGCGGGGGCGGGGAGGGGTACTGAAGCTTTCTTT.

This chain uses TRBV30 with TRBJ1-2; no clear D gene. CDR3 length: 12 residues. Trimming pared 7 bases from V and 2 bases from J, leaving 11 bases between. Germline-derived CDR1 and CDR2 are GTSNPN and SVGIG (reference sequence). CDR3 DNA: TGTGCCTCCTCGACGGTAAACTATGGCTACACCTTC. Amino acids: CASSTVNYGYTF.

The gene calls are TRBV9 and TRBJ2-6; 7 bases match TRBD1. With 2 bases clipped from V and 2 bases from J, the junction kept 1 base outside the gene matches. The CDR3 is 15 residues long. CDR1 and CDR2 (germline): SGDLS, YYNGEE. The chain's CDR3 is CASSVTGAGANVLTF. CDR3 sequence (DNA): TGTGCCAGCAGCGTCACAGGGGCTGGGGCCAACGTCCTGACTTTC.

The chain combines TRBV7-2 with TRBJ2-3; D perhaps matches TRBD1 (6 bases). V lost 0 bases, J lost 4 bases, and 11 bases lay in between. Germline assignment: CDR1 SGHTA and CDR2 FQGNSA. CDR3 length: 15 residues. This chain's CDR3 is CASSLAGARADTQYF. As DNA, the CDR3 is TGTGCCAGCAGCTTAGCGGGGGCGCGTGCAGATACGCAGTATTTT.

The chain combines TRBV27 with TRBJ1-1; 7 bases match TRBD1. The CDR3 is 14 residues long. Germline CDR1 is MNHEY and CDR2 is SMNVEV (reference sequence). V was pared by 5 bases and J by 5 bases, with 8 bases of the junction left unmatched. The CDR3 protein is CASSLTGVGTEAFF. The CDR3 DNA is TGTGCCAGCAGTCTCACAGGGGTGGGGACTGAAGCTTTCTTT.

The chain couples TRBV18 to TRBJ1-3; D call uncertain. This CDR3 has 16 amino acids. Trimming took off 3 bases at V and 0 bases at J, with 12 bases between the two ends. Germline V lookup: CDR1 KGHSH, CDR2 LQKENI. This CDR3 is CASSPFDTSSGNTIYF. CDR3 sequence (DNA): TGTGCCAGCTCACCCTTCGACACCAGCTCTGGAAACACCATATATTTT.

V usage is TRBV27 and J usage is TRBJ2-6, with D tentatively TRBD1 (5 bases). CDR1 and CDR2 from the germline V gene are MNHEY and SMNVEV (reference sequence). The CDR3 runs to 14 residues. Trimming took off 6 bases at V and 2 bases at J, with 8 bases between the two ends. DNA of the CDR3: TGTGCCAGCAGATCAGGGACTGGGGCCAACGTCCTGACTTTC. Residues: CASRSGTGANVLTF. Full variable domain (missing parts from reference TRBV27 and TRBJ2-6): EAQVTQNPRYLITVTGKKLTVTCSQNMNHEYMSWYRQDPGLGLRQIYYSMNVEVTDKGDVPEGYKVSRKEKRNFPLILESPSPNQTSLYFCASRSGTGANVLTFGAGSRLTVL.

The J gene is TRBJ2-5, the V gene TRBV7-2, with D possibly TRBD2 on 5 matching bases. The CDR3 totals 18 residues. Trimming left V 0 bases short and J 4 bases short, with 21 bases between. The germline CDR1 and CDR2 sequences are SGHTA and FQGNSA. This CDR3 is CASSLAPQSLDPRETQYF. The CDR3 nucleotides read TGTGCCAGCAGCTTAGCCCCACAGTCACTAGATCCGCGAGAGACCCAGTACTTC.

CDR3 residues: CASSDPGQGADTEAFF. CDR3 DNA: TGTGCCAGCAGTGACCCTGGACAGGGGGCGGACACTGAAGCTTTCTTT. The V call is TRBV6-1, the J call TRBJ1-1; 11 nucleotides match TRBD1. With 3 bases clipped from V and 3 bases from J, the junction kept 6 bases outside the gene matches. Germline V CDR1 and CDR2: MNHNS, SASEGT. The CDR3 loop spans 16 amino acids.

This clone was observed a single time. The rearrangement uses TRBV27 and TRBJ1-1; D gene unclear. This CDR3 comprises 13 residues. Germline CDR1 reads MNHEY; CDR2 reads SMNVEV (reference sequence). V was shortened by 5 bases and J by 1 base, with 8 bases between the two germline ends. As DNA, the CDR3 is TGTGCCAGCAGTACCCAGGCGAACACTGAAGCTTTCTTT. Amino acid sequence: CASSTQANTEAFF.

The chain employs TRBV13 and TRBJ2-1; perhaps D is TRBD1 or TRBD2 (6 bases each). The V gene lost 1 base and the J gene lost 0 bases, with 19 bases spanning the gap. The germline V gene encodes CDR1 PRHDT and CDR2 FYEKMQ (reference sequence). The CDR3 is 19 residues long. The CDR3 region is CASSLEGVGGTISYNEQFF. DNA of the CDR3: TGTGCCAGCAGCTTAGAGGGGGTTGGGGGGACCATCTCCTACAATGAGCAGTTCTTC.

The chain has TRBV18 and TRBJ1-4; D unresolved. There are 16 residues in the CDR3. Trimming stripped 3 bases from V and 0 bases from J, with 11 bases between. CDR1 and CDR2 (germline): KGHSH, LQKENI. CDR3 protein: CASSPGFGATNEKLFF. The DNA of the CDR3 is TGTGCCAGCTCACCTGGCTTCGGGGCAACTAATGAAAAACTGTTTTTT.